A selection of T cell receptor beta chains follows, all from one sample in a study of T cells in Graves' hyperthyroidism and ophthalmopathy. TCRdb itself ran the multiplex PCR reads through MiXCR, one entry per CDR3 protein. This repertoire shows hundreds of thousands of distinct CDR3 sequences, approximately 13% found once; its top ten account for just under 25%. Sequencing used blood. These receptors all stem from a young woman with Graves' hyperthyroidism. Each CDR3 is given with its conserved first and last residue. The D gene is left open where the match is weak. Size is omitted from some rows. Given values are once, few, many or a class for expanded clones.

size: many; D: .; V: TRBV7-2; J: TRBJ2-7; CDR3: CASSSAVNYEQYF; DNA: TGTGCCAGCAGCTCCGCCGTGAACTACGAGCAGTACTTC
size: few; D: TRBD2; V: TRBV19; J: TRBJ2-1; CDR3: CASSIRDRARLAGILSYNEQFF; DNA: TGTGCCAGTAGTATTCGTGACAGGGCCCGACTAGCGGGAATTCTTTCCTACAATGAGCAGTTCTTC
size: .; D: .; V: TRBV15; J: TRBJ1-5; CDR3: CATSRDLVIASYQPQHF; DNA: TGTGCCACCAGCAGAGATCTAGTTATTGCCAGCTATCAGCCCCAGCATTTT
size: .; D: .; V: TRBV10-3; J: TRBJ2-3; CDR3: CATRGGDTDTQYF; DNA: TGTGCCACTCGAGGTGGGGACACAGATACGCAGTATTTT
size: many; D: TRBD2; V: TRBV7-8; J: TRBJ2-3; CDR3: CASSRTSGSTDTQYF; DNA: TGTGCCAGCAGCCGGACTAGCGGGAGTACAGATACGCAGTATTTT
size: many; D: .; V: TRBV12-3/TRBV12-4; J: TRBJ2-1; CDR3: CASSLRGTTRRYNEQFF; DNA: TGTGCCAGCAGTTTAAGGGGGACTACGCGACGTTACAATGAGCAGTTCTTC
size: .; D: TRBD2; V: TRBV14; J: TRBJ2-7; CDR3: CASSQGSLAGYEQYF; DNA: TGTGCCAGCAGCCAAGGGAGTCTAGCGGGTTACGAGCAGTACTTC
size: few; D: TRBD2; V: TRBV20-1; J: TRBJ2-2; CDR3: CSARLAGRVNTGELFF; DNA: TGCAGTGCGAGACTAGCGGGGAGAGTGAACACCGGGGAGCTGTTTTTT
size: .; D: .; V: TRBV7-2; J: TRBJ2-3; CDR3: CASSSVGQDTQYF; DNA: TGTGCCAGCAGCTCCGTGGGGCAAGATACGCAGTATTTT
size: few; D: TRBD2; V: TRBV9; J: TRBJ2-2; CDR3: CASSGGLAGASAELFF; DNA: TGTGCCAGCAGCGGGGGACTAGCGGGAGCCTCGGCCGAGCTGTTTTTT